This T cell receptor (beta chain) was sequenced for a study of beta chain features in type 1 diabetes. Points from the study as a whole: Type 1 diabetes patients had TCRB CDR3s that were shorter (moderately but significantly so) in all four CD4+ subsets.

What was sequenced were expressed TCRB transcripts, since all of the isolated RNA had been reverse transcribed. The protocol was immunoSEQ multiplex PCR, while the TCRdb copy is restricted to in-frame clones and leaves out a portion. The repertoire consists of just over 600,000 clones, with around 15% occurring once and the leading ten covering about 0.097%. V lost 4 bases and J lost 7, with 19 bases in between. The CDR3 runs to 15 residues. Germline V gives CDR1 KGHSH, CDR2 LQKENI. Without exception, sorted populations had purity beyond 95%. This clone was seen a few times. The antigen is not known. The specimen sequenced was naive CD4+ T cells from blood. V usage is TRBV18 and J usage is TRBJ1-1, with D perhaps matching TRBD1 (6 bases). This TCR derives from a man aged 18 to 30 in good health. The CDR3 protein is CASSRSDSNRGEAFF. For the CDR3, the DNA is TGTGCCAGCTCACGATCGGACAGCAATAGGGGTGAAGCTTTCTTT.